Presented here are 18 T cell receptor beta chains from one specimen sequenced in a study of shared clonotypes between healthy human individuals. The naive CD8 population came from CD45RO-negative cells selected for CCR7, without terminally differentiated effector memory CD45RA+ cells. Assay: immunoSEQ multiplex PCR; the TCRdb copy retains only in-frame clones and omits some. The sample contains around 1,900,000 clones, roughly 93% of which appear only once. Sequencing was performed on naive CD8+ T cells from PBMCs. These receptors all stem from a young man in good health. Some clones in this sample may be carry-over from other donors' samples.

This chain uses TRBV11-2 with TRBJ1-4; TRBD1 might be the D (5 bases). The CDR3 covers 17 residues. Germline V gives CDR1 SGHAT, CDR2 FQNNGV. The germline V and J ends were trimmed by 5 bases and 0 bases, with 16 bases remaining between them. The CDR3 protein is CASSPRDRPATNEKLFF. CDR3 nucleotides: TGTGCCAGCAGCCCCCGGGACCGTCCTGCAACTAATGAAAAACTGTTTTTT.

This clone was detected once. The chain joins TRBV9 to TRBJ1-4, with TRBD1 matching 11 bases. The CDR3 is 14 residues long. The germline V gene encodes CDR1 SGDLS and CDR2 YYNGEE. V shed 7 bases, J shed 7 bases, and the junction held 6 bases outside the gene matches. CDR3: CASGPGTGGEKLFF. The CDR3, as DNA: TGTGCCAGCGGACCCGGGACAGGGGGTGAAAAACTGTTTTTT.

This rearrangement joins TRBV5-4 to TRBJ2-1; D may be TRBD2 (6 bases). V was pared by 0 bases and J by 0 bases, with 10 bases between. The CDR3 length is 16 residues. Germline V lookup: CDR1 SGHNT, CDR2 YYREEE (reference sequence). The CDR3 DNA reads TGTGCCAGCAGCTTGGGTGCGGGGAGCTCCTACAATGAGCAGTTCTTC. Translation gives CASSLGAGSSYNEQFF.

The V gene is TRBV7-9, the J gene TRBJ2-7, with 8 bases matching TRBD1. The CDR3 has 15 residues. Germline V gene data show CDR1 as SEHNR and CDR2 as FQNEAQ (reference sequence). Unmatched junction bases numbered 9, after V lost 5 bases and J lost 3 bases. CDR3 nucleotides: TGTGCCAGCAGCCCAGTTGGGGGACAGGTCTACGAGCAGTACTTC. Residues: CASSPVGGQVYEQYF.

CDR3 amino acids: CASSISVGGPSYEQYF. In DNA form, the CDR3 reads TGTGCCAGCAGCATTTCGGTGGGAGGGCCTTCCTACGAGCAGTACTTC. The V and J genes are TRBV9 and TRBJ2-7; 7 bases map to TRBD2. The junction had 11 bases not matched to a gene; V was cut back by 4 bases and J by 1 base. CDR1 SGDLS and CDR2 YYNGEE come from the germline V gene. The CDR3 loop spans 16 amino acids.

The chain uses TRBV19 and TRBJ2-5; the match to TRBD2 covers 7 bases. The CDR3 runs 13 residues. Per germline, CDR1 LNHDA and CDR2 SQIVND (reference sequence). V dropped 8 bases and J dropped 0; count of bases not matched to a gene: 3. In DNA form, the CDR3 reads TGTGCCAGTGGGGCGGGGGACCAAGAGACCCAGTACTTC. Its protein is CASGAGDQETQYF.

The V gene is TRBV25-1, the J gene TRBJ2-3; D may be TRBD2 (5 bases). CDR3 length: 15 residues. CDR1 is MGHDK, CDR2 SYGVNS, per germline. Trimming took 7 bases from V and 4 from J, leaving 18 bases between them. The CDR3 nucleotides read TGTGCCAGCAAGGAGGAACGAGTAAGGGCAGATACGCAGTATTTT. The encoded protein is CASKEERVRADTQYF. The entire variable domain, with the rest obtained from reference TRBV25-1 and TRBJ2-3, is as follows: EADIYQTPRYLVIGTGKKITLECSQTMGHDKMYWYQQDPGMELHLIHYSYGVNSTEKGDLSSESTVSRIRTEHFPLTLESARPSHTSQYLCASKEERVRADTQYFGPGTRLTVL.

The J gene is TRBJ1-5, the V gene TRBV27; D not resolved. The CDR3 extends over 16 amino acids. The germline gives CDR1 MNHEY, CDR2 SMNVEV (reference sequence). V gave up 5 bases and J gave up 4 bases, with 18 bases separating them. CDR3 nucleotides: TGTGCCAGCAGTCCCTCTTCCGGGAATACGAATCAGCCCCAGCATTTT. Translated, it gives CASSPSSGNTNQPQHF.

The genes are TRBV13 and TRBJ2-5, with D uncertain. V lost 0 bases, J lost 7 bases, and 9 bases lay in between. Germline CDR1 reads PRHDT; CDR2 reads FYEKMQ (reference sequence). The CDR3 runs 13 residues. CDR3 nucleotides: TGTGCCAGCAGCTTAGGTTCGGTGGGGACCCAGTACTTC. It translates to CASSLGSVGTQYF. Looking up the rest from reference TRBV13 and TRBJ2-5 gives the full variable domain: AAGVIQSPRHLIKEKRETATLKCYPIPRHDTVYWYQQGPGQDPQFLISFYEKMQSDKGSIPDRFSAQQFSDYHSELNMSSLELGDSALYFCASSLGSVGTQYFGPGTRLLVL.

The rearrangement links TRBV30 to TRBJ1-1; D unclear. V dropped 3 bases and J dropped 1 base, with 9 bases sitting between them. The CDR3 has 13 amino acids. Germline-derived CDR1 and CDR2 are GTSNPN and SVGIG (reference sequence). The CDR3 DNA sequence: TGTGCCTGGAGCCTGAATTCGAACACTGAAGCTTTCTTT. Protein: CAWSLNSNTEAFF.

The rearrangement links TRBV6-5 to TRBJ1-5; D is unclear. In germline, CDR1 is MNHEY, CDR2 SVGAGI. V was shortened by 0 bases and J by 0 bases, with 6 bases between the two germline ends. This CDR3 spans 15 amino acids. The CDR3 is CASSYSWVSNQPQHF. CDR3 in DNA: TGTGCCAGCAGTTACTCCTGGGTTAGCAATCAGCCCCAGCATTTT.

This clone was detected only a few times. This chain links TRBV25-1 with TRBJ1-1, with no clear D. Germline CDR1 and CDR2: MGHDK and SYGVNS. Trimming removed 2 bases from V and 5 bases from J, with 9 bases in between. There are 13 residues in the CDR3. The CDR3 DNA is TGTGCCAGCAGTGAAAGTGGGTGGACTGAAGCTTTCTTT. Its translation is CASSESGWTEAFF. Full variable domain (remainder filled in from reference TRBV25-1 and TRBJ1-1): EADIYQTPRYLVIGTGKKITLECSQTMGHDKMYWYQQDPGMELHLIHYSYGVNSTEKGDLSSESTVSRIRTEHFPLTLESARPSHTSQYLCASSESGWTEAFFGQGTRLTVV.

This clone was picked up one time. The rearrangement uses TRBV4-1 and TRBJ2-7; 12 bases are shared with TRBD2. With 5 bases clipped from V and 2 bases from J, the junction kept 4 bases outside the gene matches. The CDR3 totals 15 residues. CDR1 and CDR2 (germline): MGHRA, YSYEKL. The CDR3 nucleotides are TGCGCCAGCAGCTTATGGACTAGCGGGGCCTACGAGCAGTACTTC. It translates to CASSLWTSGAYEQYF.

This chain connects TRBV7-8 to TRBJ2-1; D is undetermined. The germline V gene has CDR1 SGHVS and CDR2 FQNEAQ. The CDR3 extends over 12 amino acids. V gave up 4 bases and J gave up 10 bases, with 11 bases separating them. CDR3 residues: CASSYIQLEQFF. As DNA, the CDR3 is TGTGCCAGCAGCTATATACAACTGGAGCAGTTCTTC.

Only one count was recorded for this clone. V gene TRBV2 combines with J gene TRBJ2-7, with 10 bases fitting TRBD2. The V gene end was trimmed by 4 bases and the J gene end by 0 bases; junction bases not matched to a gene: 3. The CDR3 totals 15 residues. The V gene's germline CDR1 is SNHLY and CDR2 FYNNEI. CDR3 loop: CASSGTSGSSYEQYF. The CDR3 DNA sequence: TGTGCCAGCAGTGGGACTAGCGGTAGCTCCTACGAGCAGTACTTC.

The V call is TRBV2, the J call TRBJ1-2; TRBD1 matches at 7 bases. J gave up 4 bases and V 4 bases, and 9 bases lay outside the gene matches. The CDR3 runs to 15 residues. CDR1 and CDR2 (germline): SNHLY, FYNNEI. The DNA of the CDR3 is TGTGCCAGCAGTGGGAGACAGGGAGCGAGCTATGGCTACACCTTC. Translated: CASSGRQGASYGYTF.

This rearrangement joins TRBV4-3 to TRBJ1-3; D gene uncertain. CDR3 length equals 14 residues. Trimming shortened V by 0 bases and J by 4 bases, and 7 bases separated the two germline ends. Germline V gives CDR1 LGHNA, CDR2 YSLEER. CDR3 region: CASSQEVKGNTIYF. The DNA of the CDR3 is TGCGCCAGCAGCCAAGAAGTGAAAGGAAACACCATATATTTT.

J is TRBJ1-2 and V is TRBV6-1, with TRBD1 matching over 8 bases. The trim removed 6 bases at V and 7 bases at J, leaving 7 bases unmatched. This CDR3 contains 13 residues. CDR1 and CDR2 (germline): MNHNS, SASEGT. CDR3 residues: CASRGDRLSGYTF. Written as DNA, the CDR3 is TGTGCCAGCAGAGGGGACAGGCTCAGTGGCTACACCTTC.